The rows below give T cell receptor beta chains drawn from one sample of a study of shared clonotypes between healthy human individuals. Here immunoSEQ multiplex PCR was the method, and the copy in TCRdb shows in-frame clones only, minus some. This table holds more than 2 million clones, approximately 95% found once. The material sequenced was naive CD8+ T cells sorted from blood. These TCRs come from a young man in good health. CDR3s include the opening cysteine and the closing phenylalanine or tryptophan. Fields, in order: V gene, CDR3 length, clone size, D gene, J gene, CDR3 DNA, CDR3 protein. The D gene is left open where the match is weak. For some rows the clone size is stated as once, few or many, or as a class when expanded; others skip it.

TRBV5-6	15	-	-	TRBJ1-1	TGTGCCAGCAGCCCTGGGCGTAGGAGCAACACTGAAGCTTTCTTT	CASSPGRRSNTEAFF
TRBV9	18	-	TRBD1	TRBJ1-6	TGTGCCAGCAGCCACAGACAGGGGTATATTGGCGATAATTCACCCCTCCACTTT	CASSHRQGYIGDNSPLHF
TRBV6-5	13	few	-	TRBJ1-6	TGTGCCCCCGAAGATAGGGAGAGGTCACCCCTCCACTTT	CAPEDRERSPLHF
TRBV2	15	-	TRBD2	TRBJ2-3	TGTGCCAGCCACGGAGGGGCTAGCGGGGAGGATACGCAGTATTTT	CASHGGASGEDTQYF
TRBV10-1	14	-	-	TRBJ1-1	TGCGCCAGCAGTGAGTCCCGGGTGAACACTGAAGCTTTCTTT	CASSESRVNTEAFF
TRBV4-1	16	-	TRBD1	TRBJ2-1	TGCGCCAGCAGCCAACGATTTCGGGACAGGTACAATGAGCAGTTCTTC	CASSQRFRDRYNEQFF
TRBV7-9	16	-	TRBD2	TRBJ2-2	TGTGCCAGCAGCCCCACTAGCGGCGCGAACACCGGGGAGCTGTTTTTT	CASSPTSGANTGELFF
TRBV12-5	16	-	TRBD2	TRBJ2-5	TGTGCTAGTGGTTTGGCACGGCGGGGAGGGATGGAGACCCAGTACTTC	CASGLARRGGMETQYF
TRBV4-3	15	once	TRBD1	TRBJ2-7	TGCGCCAGCAGCCCCGGGACAGGCGCAATCTACGAGCAGTACTTC	CASSPGTGAIYEQYF
TRBV4-3	16	-	-	TRBJ2-5	TGCGCCAGCAGCCAAGATCGGTCAGGGGAGCAAGAGACCCAGTACTTC	CASSQDRSGEQETQYF
TRBV5-6	13	-	-	TRBJ2-7	TGTGCCAGCACCGGCCAGGTTTCCTACGAGCAGTACTTC	CASTGQVSYEQYF
TRBV5-6	16	-	-	TRBJ1-2	TGTGCCAGCAGCTTGGACAGCTTAGTATCTAACTATGGCTACACCTTC	CASSLDSLVSNYGYTF
TRBV11-2	15	-	-	TRBJ2-1	TGTGCCAGCAGCTTAGTACTGAGCTCCTACAATGAGCAGTTCTTC	CASSLVLSSYNEQFF
TRBV10-1	15	-	TRBD1	TRBJ2-7	TGCGCCAGCAGCCCCGACAGGGCTATCTCCTACGAGCAGTACTTC	CASSPDRAISYEQYF
TRBV9	12	-	-	TRBJ2-7	TGTGCCAGCAGCCCGCGGACTGGAGAGCAGTACTTC	CASSPRTGEQYF
TRBV27	13	-	TRBD1	TRBJ2-5	TGTGCCAGCAGACTTACAGGGGGAGAGACCCAGTACTTC	CASRLTGGETQYF
TRBV28	14	-	-	TRBJ1-6	TGTGCCAGCTCCCCAGGGAGCGGGAATTCACCCCTCCACTTT	CASSPGSGNSPLHF
TRBV2	15	-	TRBD1	TRBJ1-1	TGTGCCAGCAGCATACGACAGGGGGGAGATACTGAAGCTTTCTTT	CASSIRQGGDTEAFF
TRBV27	15	-	-	TRBJ2-3	TGTGCCAGCAGTTCACTCAGCTCTAGCACAGATACGCAGTATTTT	CASSSLSSSTDTQYF
TRBV7-3	9	few	-	TRBJ2-5	TGTGCCAGCAGTTTAAGGCAGTACTTC	CASSLRQYF
TRBV9	15	-	-	TRBJ2-7	TGTGCCAGCAGCGTAGGCCCGGGAGAGGGCCACGAGCAGTACTTC	CASSVGPGEGHEQYF
TRBV6-5	13	-	-	TRBJ2-7	TGTGCCAGCAGTTACTCGGAGGGTTCCGAGCAGTACTTC	CASSYSEGSEQYF
TRBV7-6	13	-	-	TRBJ2-7	TGTGCCAGCAGCTTCGGTAGGGGATACGAGCAGTACTTC	CASSFGRGYEQYF
TRBV5-4	15	-	TRBD1	TRBJ2-7	TGTGCCAGCAGCCCAGAGGGACAGGTCCTCTACGAGCAGTACTTC	CASSPEGQVLYEQYF
TRBV19	11	few	-	TRBJ1-2	TGTGTTTCGGGATTCAACTATGGCTACACCTTC	CVSGFNYGYTF
TRBV19	16	-	-	TRBJ1-4	TGTGCCAGTAGTATAGATCCTACGGGTCAGAATGAAAAACTGTTTTTT	CASSIDPTGQNEKLFF
TRBV6-5	16	-	TRBD1	TRBJ1-2	TGTGCCAGCAGTTACTCAACAGGGGAAGTTTACTATGGCTACACCTTC	CASSYSTGEVYYGYTF
TRBV7-6	13	once	-	TRBJ2-7	TGTGCCAGCAGCTTACAGGGGGGGCCCGAGCAGTACTTC	CASSLQGGPEQYF
TRBV13	16	-	-	TRBJ1-2	TGTGCCAGCAGCTTGGGGCAGGGGCCGTCGAACTATGGCTACACCTTC	CASSLGQGPSNYGYTF
TRBV12-2	16	once	-	TRBJ2-7	TGTGCAAGTCGCTTAGCGATGGCTAGCGGGAGCCACGAGCAGTACTTC	CASRLAMASGSHEQYF
TRBV27	14	-	-	TRBJ2-1	TGTGCCAGCAGTCCCTGGGCTAGCCGGGATGAGCAGTTCTTC	CASSPWASRDEQFF
TRBV30	17	-	TRBD1	TRBJ2-3	TGTGCCTGGAGTGTTTTCGGGACAGGGGAGGGCACAGATACGCAGTATTTT	CAWSVFGTGEGTDTQYF
TRBV4-3	16	-	TRBD1	TRBJ2-7	TGCGCCAGCAGCCAAGATCTGGGGACAGGCCCCTACGAGCAGTACTTC	CASSQDLGTGPYEQYF
TRBV4-1	15	-	TRBD2	TRBJ2-3	TGCGCCAGCAGCCAGGGACTAGCGGCCACAGATACGCAGTATTTT	CASSQGLAATDTQYF
TRBV5-8	16	-	-	TRBJ2-7	TGTGCCAGCTACGCATCCCCGCAGACAACCTCCTACGAGCAGTACTTC	CASYASPQTTSYEQYF
TRBV4-2	15	-	-	TRBJ1-4	TGTGCCAGCAGCCAAGAGAAGGGTTTGGGTGAAAAACTGTTTTTT	CASSQEKGLGEKLFF
TRBV7-7	15	once	TRBD1	TRBJ2-2	TGTGCTAGCAGCTTAGCCCCAGGGGGCGGCGGGGAGCTGTTTTTT	CASSLAPGGGGELFF
TRBV4-3	16	-	TRBD2	TRBJ2-1	TGCGCCAGCAGCCAAGATTGGACTAGCGGGATATATGAGCAGTTCTTC	CASSQDWTSGIYEQFF
TRBV2	12	-	-	TRBJ1-2	TGTGCCAGCAGCTACAGTCGCTATGGCTACACCTTC	CASSYSRYGYTF
TRBV18	17	-	-	TRBJ2-7	TGTGCCAGCTCACCCTCCCCCCCGAGCGGGCTTGTCCACGAGCAGTACTTC	CASSPSPPSGLVHEQYF
TRBV27	13	-	TRBD1	TRBJ2-7	TGTGCCAGCGGGGACAGGGATTCCTACGAGCAGTACTTC	CASGDRDSYEQYF
TRBV2	17	-	TRBD2	TRBJ2-2	TGTGCCAGCAGTGAAGCGCTTCCCGGGACTAGCGGCGGGGAGCTGTTTTTT	CASSEALPGTSGGELFF
TRBV11-2	15	-	-	TRBJ1-2	TGTGCCAGCAGCTTAGCTGCCAGGGAGAGCTATGGCTACACCTTC	CASSLAARESYGYTF
TRBV27	13	-	TRBD2	TRBJ2-3	TGTGCCAGCAGTGGGGACTACATCGATACGCAGTATTTT	CASSGDYIDTQYF
TRBV18	15	-	-	TRBJ2-2	TGTGCCAGCTCACCCGGGGACGGGGGCACCGGGGAGCTGTTTTTT	CASSPGDGGTGELFF
TRBV6-6	15	-	TRBD1	TRBJ2-1	TGTGCCAGCAGTAGGAGACAGGGGGACTACAATGAGCAGTTCTTC	CASSRRQGDYNEQFF
TRBV7-9	15	-	-	TRBJ2-3	TGTGCCAGCAGCCCCGGGGGCGGGGGAACAGATACGCAGTATTTT	CASSPGGGGTDTQYF
TRBV19	15	-	-	TRBJ2-7	TGTGCCAGTAGTACCGCACAGGTCTCGGTCTACGAGCAGTACTTC	CASSTAQVSVYEQYF
TRBV11-2	15	-	TRBD1	TRBJ2-7	TGTGCCAGCAGCTTCCAGGACAGGGACAACTACGAGCAGTACTTC	CASSFQDRDNYEQYF
TRBV7-2	16	-	TRBD1	TRBJ1-6	TGTGCCAGCAGCTTAGTGACAGGGGGCGAAGGTTCACCCCTCCACTTT	CASSLVTGGEGSPLHF
TRBV11-2	15	-	TRBD2	TRBJ2-7	TGTGCCAGCAGCTTGGGGACTAGCGGGAGCTACGAGCAGTACTTC	CASSLGTSGSYEQYF
TRBV6-5	14	-	-	TRBJ2-5	TGTGCCAGCAGTTATATCAGCGACCAAGAGACCCAGTACTTC	CASSYISDQETQYF